Sequencing of this T cell receptor (beta chain) was carried out in a study of regulatory dendritic cells for organ transplantation. The junction had 4 bases not matched to a gene; V was cut back by 3 bases and J by 5 bases. The CDR3 consists of 13 residues. Germline V gene data show CDR1 as SGDLS and CDR2 as YYNGEE. The protocol was immunoSEQ multiplex PCR, while the TCRdb copy is restricted to in-frame clones and leaves out a portion. The profile shows about 4,200 clones, 45% to 70% of them singletons. Study conclusions and caveats: Naive T cells showed high diversity, memory cells less, memory CD8+ least. Memory CD8+ clonal expansion seemed more limited with regulatory than mature dendritic cells.

Allogeneic regulatory or mature dendritic cells were co-cultured for roughly five days with CFSE-labeled sorted T cells at 1:10. As for this clone: The target antigen is unknown.

This chain links TRBV9 with TRBJ1-2; 7 bases align to TRBD1. The receptor's source is a human donor in good health. Sequenced material: memory CD8+ T cells from blood cultured with regulatory dendritic cells. The subset was: CD45RO+ memory T cells. The CDR3 DNA sequence: TGTGCCAGCAGCGCCGGGACAGCTTATGGCTACACCTTC. Residues: CASSAGTAYGYTF. The full variable domain, rest sourced from reference TRBV9 and TRBJ1-2, is DSGVTQTPKHLITATGQRVTLRCSPRSGDLSVYWYQQSLDQGLQFLIQYYNGEERAKGNILERFSAQQFPDLHSELNLSSLELGDSALYFCASSAGTAYGYTFGSGTRLTVV.